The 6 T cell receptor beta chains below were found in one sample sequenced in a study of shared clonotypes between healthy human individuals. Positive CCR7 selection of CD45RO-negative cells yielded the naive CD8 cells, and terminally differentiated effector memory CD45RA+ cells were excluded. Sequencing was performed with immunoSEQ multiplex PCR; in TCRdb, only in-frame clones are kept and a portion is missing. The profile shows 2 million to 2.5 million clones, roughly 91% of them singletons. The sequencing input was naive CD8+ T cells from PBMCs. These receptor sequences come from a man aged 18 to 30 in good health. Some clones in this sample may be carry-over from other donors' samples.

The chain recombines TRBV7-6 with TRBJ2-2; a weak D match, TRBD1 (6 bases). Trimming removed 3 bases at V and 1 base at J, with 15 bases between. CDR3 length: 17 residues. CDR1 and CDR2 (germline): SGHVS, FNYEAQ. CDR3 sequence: CASSLDRDTENTGELFF. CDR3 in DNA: TGTGCCAGCAGCTTGGACCGGGACACCGAGAACACCGGGGAGCTGTTTTTT.

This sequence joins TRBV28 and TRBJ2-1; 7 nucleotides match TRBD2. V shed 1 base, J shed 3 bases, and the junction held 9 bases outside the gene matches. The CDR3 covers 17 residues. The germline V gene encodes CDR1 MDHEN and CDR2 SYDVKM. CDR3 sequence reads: CASSLLDWREHYNEQFF. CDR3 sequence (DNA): TGTGCCAGCAGTTTATTAGATTGGCGGGAGCACTACAATGAGCAGTTCTTC.

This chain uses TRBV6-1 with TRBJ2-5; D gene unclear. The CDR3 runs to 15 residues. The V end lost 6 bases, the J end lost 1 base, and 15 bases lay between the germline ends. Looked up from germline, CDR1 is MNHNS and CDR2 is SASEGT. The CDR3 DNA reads TGTGCCAGCAGCCTGGTTGGGCGGCCCCAAGAGACCCAGTACTTC. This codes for CASSLVGRPQETQYF.

The CDR3 region is CASSVGLKGTSGIREQYF. CDR3 in DNA: TGTGCCAGCAGCGTAGGCCTTAAGGGGACTAGCGGGATACGGGAGCAGTACTTC. V is TRBV9 and J is TRBJ2-7; 13 bases are a match to TRBD2. Germline CDR1 reads SGDLS; CDR2 reads YYNGEE. V was pared by 0 bases and J by 7 bases, with 13 bases of the junction left unmatched. This CDR3 contains 18 residues.

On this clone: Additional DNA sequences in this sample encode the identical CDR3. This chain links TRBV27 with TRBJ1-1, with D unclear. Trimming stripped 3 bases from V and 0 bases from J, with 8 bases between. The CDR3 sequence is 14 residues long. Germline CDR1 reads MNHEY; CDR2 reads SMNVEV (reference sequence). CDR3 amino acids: CASSLAGLNTEAFF. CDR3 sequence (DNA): TGTGCCAGCAGTTTGGCAGGCTTGAACACTGAAGCTTTCTTT.

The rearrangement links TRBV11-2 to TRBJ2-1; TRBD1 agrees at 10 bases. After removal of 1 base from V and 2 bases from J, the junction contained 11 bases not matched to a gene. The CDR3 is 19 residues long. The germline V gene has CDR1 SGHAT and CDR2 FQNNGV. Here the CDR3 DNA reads TGTGCCAGCAGCTTAGCCGATGACAGGGGGCGGGAAACCTACAATGAGCAGTTCTTC. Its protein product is CASSLADDRGRETYNEQFF.